Listed here are 11 T cell receptor beta chains from one sample, sequenced in a study of T cell responses to AZD1222 COVID-19 vaccine. TCRdb's copy holds only in-frame clones and misses some; the assay was immunoSEQ multiplex PCR. The table shows about 120,000 clones, with 80% to 90% occurring only once. The sequenced sample was peripheral blood, obtained on day 0 of AZD1222 vaccination. These receptors were collected from an adult in good health.

This clone turned up a few times. DNA for the CDR3: TGTGCCAGCACCAGGACAGGCTATGGCTACACCTTC. Protein: CASTRTGYGYTF. V and J are TRBV12-3 or TRBV12-4 and TRBJ1-2; 7 bases fit TRBD1. The CDR3 totals 12 residues. V was clipped by 7 bases and J by 4 bases; unmatched bases: 3.

As concerns this clone: Other nucleotide sequences in the sample specify the same CDR3. This chain connects TRBV5-5 to TRBJ1-6; D ambiguous. The CDR3 length is 14 residues. Germline CDR1 SGHKS, CDR2 YYEKEE (reference sequence). Trimming shortened V by 2 bases and J by 6 bases, and 9 bases separated the two germline ends. The CDR3 loop is CASSLGRGNSPLHF. Here the CDR3 DNA reads TGTGCCAGCAGCTTAGGGCGGGGTAATTCACCCCTCCACTTT.

V gene TRBV19 combines with J gene TRBJ1-2, with TRBD1 as a possible D gene (5 bases). V lost 3 bases and J lost 6, with 11 bases in between. Germline V lookup: CDR1 LNHDA, CDR2 SQIVND (reference sequence). The length of the CDR3 is 13 residues. This CDR3 reads CASSILGEDGYTF. CDR3 DNA sequence: TGTGCCAGTAGTATTCTGGGGGAGGATGGCTACACCTTC.

The table lists this clone with a few counts. This chain joins TRBV20-1 and TRBJ2-2; no clear D. This CDR3 contains 11 residues. Germline CDR1 reads DFQATT; CDR2 reads SNEGSKA (reference sequence). V lost 0 bases and J lost 6, with 2 bases in between. The CDR3 sequence is CSARDAGELFF. The CDR3 region has the DNA TGCAGTGCTAGAGATGCCGGGGAGCTGTTTTTT.

The genes are TRBV5-6 and TRBJ1-2; D is undetermined. CDR3 length: 14 residues. V lost 0 bases and J 1 base, leaving 7 bases between the germline ends. CDR1 and CDR2 (germline): SGHDT, YYEEEE. The chain's CDR3 is CASSLGSVNYGYTF. CDR3 nucleotide sequence: TGTGCCAGCAGCTTGGGTTCAGTTAACTATGGCTACACCTTC.

CDR3 nucleotides: TGTGCCAGCAGTGATCCCGGACTAGCGGGGGGGTCCCACGAGCAGTACTTC. This codes for CASSDPGLAGGSHEQYF. This chain connects TRBV6-4 to TRBJ2-7; 15 bases align to TRBD2. The CDR3 totals 17 residues. V was clipped by 3 bases and J by 5 bases; unmatched bases: 8. The germline V gene has CDR1 MRHNA and CDR2 SNTAGT.

This sequence joins TRBV19 and TRBJ1-6; D ambiguous. The CDR3 loop spans 13 amino acids. Germline V CDR1 and CDR2: LNHDA, SQIVND (reference sequence). Trimming stripped 6 bases from V and 4 bases from J, with 7 bases between. The CDR3 loop is CASREQYNSPLHF. CDR3 bases: TGTGCCAGTAGAGAGCAGTATAATTCACCCCTCCACTTT.

The chain recombines TRBV11-3 with TRBJ2-1, with a possible D match to TRBD1 (5 bases). V lost 6 bases and J lost 8, with 17 bases in between. This CDR3 has 14 residues. Germline V CDR1 and CDR2: SGHNT, YENEEA. This chain's CDR3 is CASSSRALVHEQFF. CDR3 coding DNA: TGTGCCAGCAGTTCCAGGGCTCTGGTGCATGAGCAGTTCTTC.

The chain couples TRBV7-3 to TRBJ1-4, with no clear D. CDR1 is SGHTA, CDR2 FQGTGA, per germline. This CDR3 region has 13 residues. V was pared by 5 bases and J by 10 bases, with 14 bases between. The CDR3 sequence: CASSETSGGKLFF. CDR3 nucleotide sequence: TGTGCCAGCAGCGAAACCAGCGGAGGAAAACTGTTTTTT.

The chain recombines TRBV9 with TRBJ1-2; 7 bases are a match to TRBD1. V shed 2 bases, J shed 0 bases, and the junction held 4 bases outside the gene matches. Per germline, CDR1 SGDLS and CDR2 YYNGEE. The CDR3 totals 15 residues. Here the CDR3 reads CASSVQGVANYGYTF. DNA of the CDR3: TGTGCCAGCAGCGTTCAGGGGGTGGCTAACTATGGCTACACCTTC.

V usage is TRBV7-3 and J usage is TRBJ1-1, with D hard to call. Germline CDR1 and CDR2: SGHTA and FQGTGA. The V end was cut by 5 bases, the J end by 2 bases, with 6 bases between. CDR3 length: 12 amino acids. CDR3 sequence reads: CASSAGNTEAFF. The CDR3 region has the DNA TGTGCCAGCAGCGCCGGAAACACTGAAGCTTTCTTT.